A selection of T cell receptor beta chains follows, all from one sample in a study of blood T cell repertoires in COVID-19. TCRdb keeps only in-frame clones here, not all; method: immunoSEQ multiplex PCR. Of roughly 250,000 clones listed, over 75% are singletons. The sequencing sample was made of peripheral blood. The receptors come from a human donor in a cohort sampled during active COVID-19. CDR3s include the opening cysteine and the closing phenylalanine or tryptophan. D genes are given only for firm matches. Some rows mark clone size as missing; the rest say once, few, many or name a class of expanded clone.

j_call | clone_size | v_call | d_call | cdr3_length | cdr3_aa | cdr3_nt
TRBJ2-5 | . | TRBV11-1 | . | 14 | CASTRGLSPETQYF | TGTGCCAGCACCCGAGGACTGTCCCCAGAGACCCAGTACTTC
TRBJ1-1 | . | TRBV29-1 | TRBD1 | 14 | CSVSDPGQRREAFF | TGCAGCGTTTCAGACCCGGGACAGAGGAGAGAAGCTTTCTTT
TRBJ1-1 | . | TRBV12-2 | . | 17 | CASRFLLLYFVRTEAFF | TGTGCAAGTCGCTTCCTCCTCTTGTATTTCGTCCGGACTGAAGCTTTCTTT
TRBJ2-7 | . | TRBV18 | . | 13 | CASSPPLPDEQYF | TGTGCCAGCTCACCACCTCTTCCGGACGAGCAGTACTTC
TRBJ2-2 | few | TRBV6-4 | . | 17 | CASSDSVLAGYTGELFF | TGTGCCAGCAGTGACTCGGTACTAGCAGGTTACACCGGGGAGCTGTTTTTT
TRBJ2-3 | . | TRBV10-3 | . | 14 | CAISRQGIIDTQYF | TGTGCCATCAGTCGCCAGGGAATTATCGATACGCAGTATTTT
TRBJ2-7 | . | TRBV5-4 | TRBD2 | 16 | CASSLGVAGRSYEQYF | TGTGCCAGCAGCTTGGGGGTAGCGGGGAGATCCTACGAGCAGTACTTC
TRBJ2-5 | . | TRBV15 | TRBD2 | 18 | CATSRDRLGLAVTSTQYF | TGTGCCACCAGCAGAGATCGGCTGGGACTAGCGGTAACTTCGACCCAGTACTTC
TRBJ1-5 | . | TRBV5-5 | TRBD1 | 17 | CASSLVLTGSSNQPQHF | TGTGCCAGCAGCTTGGTTCTGACAGGGAGTAGCAATCAGCCCCAGCATTTT
TRBJ2-1 | few | TRBV2 | . | 17 | CASSEAVRVAPYNEQFF | TGTGCCAGCAGTGAAGCGGTGCGGGTAGCGCCCTACAATGAGCAGTTCTTC
TRBJ1-2 | . | TRBV18 | . | 14 | CASSPGTLLGGYTF | TGTGCCAGCTCACCTGGGACTCTTTTGGGTGGCTACACCTTC
TRBJ2-5 | . | TRBV11-2 | . | 13 | CASSRGPQETQYF | TGTGCCAGCAGTCGAGGGCCGCAAGAGACCCAGTACTTC
TRBJ1-1 | . | TRBV6-5 | . | 14 | CASSYRGRNTEAFF | TGTGCCAGCAGTTACCGCGGCCGGAACACTGAAGCTTTCTTT
TRBJ2-3 | . | TRBV4-1 | TRBD2 | 18 | CASSQSTSGSVYTDTQYF | TGCGCCAGCAGCCAATCGACTAGCGGGAGTGTCTACACAGATACGCAGTATTTT
TRBJ2-7 | once | TRBV5-1 | . | 13 | CASSWRDEDEQYF | TGCGCCAGCAGCTGGAGGGACGAGGACGAGCAGTACTTC